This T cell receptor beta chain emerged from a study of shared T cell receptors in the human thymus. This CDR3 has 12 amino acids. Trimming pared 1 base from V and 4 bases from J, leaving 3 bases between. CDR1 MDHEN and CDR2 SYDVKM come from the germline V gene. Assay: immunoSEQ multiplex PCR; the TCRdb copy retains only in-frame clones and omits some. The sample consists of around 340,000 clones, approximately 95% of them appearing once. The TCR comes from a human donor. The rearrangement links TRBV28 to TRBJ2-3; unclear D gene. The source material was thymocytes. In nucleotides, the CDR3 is TGTGCCAGCAGTTTATTTTCAGATACGCAGTATTTT. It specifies CASSLFSDTQYF.